Presented here are 2 T cell receptor beta chains from one specimen sequenced in a study of cytomegalovirus exposure and HLA in healthy donors. PCR employed 60 Vbeta and 13 Jbeta primers. Clones were sequenced by immunoSEQ multiplex PCR, and TCRdb holds only the in-frame ones, with some missing. Of 100,000 or so clones in the sample, 63% were seen once. The sample taken for sequencing was PBMCs. All receptors derive from a human donor in good health.

V and J are TRBV19 and TRBJ1-2, with D maybe TRBD1 (5 bases). CDR1 and CDR2 from the germline V gene are LNHDA and SQIVND (reference sequence). The CDR3 is 15 residues long. Trimming shortened V by 6 bases and J by 4 bases, and 18 bases separated the two germline ends. CDR3 DNA: TGTGCCAGTAGCTTCCGGGGTCGGGGGATCTATGGCTACACCTTC. Translating gives CASSFRGRGIYGYTF.

In this sample, this clone turned up a few times. V and J are TRBV7-2 and TRBJ2-2, with TRBD2 identical over 10 bases. The germline V gene encodes CDR1 SGHTA and CDR2 FQGNSA. J lost 5 bases, V lost 5 bases, and 14 bases had no gene match. CDR3 length equals 18 residues. The CDR3 DNA is TGTGCCAGCAGCACCCGGGGGGCTAGCGGGAGTGGGACCGGGGAGCTGTTTTTT. Translation gives CASSTRGASGSGTGELFF.